The source of this TCR beta chain is a study of blood T cells in healthy people across ages. Collection of 8.5 to 10 milliliters of peripheral blood was performed for each donor. Every sample yielded at least 6.5 million isolated PBMCs. With a J-beta primer mix and a sample-barcoded 5' primer, a second PCR ran 7 to 11 cycles. MiXCR, applied by TCRdb to the 5' RACE reads, yields one record per CDR3 protein. This sample has 1,300,000 or so distinct CDR3 sequences, with 59% found just once. Looked up from germline, CDR1 is LGHNA and CDR2 is YSLEER. V dropped 1 base and J dropped 3 bases, with 19 bases sitting between them. The CDR3 covers 18 residues.

This chain uses TRBV4-3 with TRBJ2-1, with a weak D call TRBD1 (6 bases). The clonotype originates from a man younger than 30 in good health. Sequenced: blood. The CDR3 sequence is CASSQVDITGSLYNEQFF. The CDR3 DNA sequence: TGCGCCAGCAGCCAAGTGGATATTACAGGGTCCCTCTACAATGAGCAGTTCTTC.